This note documents a single TCR beta chain sequence. This entry belongs to a study of blood T cell repertoires in COVID-19. Study summary: Sources were T cells, B-cell-depleted T cells, or PBMCs; the material itself was cDNA or gDNA.

CDR3 length equals 13 residues. V shed 2 bases and J shed 9 bases, with 14 bases lying between them. Germline CDR1 reads GTSNPN; CDR2 reads SVGIG (reference sequence). Enrollees, about 18 to 100 years old, lived in about two dozen US areas. Donors were grouped by their self-reported clinical history. Source study methods: Researchers report that nucleated cell counts were estimated from reference gene primer amplification. Sequencing used immunoSEQ multiplex PCR; TCRdb keeps in-frame clones, though not all of them. V and J calls and clone size are given by that table; D and trimming were obtained from the DNA. The data show some 190,000 clones, with roughly nine tenths seen just once and 2% to 2.5% held by the top ten.

This receptor was obtained from a woman aged 40-49 years with acute COVID-19. Sequenced: PBMCs or T cells enriched from blood (not recorded which). This chain connects TRBV30 to TRBJ2-1; maybe TRBD1 (6 bases). CDR3 sequence: CAWSNRRGTEQFF. CDR3 DNA: TGTGCCTGGAGTAATCGTAGGGGGACTGAGCAGTTCTTC.